The 23 T cell receptor beta chains below come from one sample, sequenced in a study of blood T cell repertoires in COVID-19. This table comes from immunoSEQ multiplex PCR, and its TCRdb copy is limited to in-frame clones, with some not included. In the table there are 280,000 or so clones, approximately 83% of which are singletons. The sequenced sample was peripheral blood. The source is a woman under 40 who had recovered from COVID-19.

This sequence joins TRBV5-1 and TRBJ2-3; 11 positions match TRBD2. Germline assignment: CDR1 SGHRS and CDR2 YFSETQ. The CDR3 contains 15 residues. Unmatched junction bases numbered 6, after V lost 3 bases and J lost 6 bases. CDR3 DNA: TGCGCCAGCAGCTCTAGCGGGAGGTTTCCGGATACGCAGTATTTT. This translates into CASSSSGRFPDTQYF.

The sample holds one count of this clone. This sample includes further DNA sequences coding for the same CDR3. The chain has TRBV29-1 and TRBJ2-1; D is undetermined. From germline, CDR1 is SQVTM and CDR2 ANQGSEA. The CDR3 covers 11 residues. Deletions cut 5 bases from V and 8 bases from J, with 10 bases between. CDR3 DNA sequence: TGCAGCGTTCAGCGTTCCGATGAGCAGTTCTTC. It codes for CSVQRSDEQFF.

The chain uses TRBV7-2 and TRBJ2-7, with TRBD2 identical over 8 bases. Germline assignment: CDR1 SGHTA and CDR2 FQGNSA. The CDR3 consists of 14 residues. J lost 3 bases, V lost 5 bases, and 6 bases had no gene match. CDR3 protein: CASSPTSVNYEQYF. Here the CDR3 DNA reads TGTGCCAGCAGCCCGACTAGCGTTAACTACGAGCAGTACTTC.

The rearrangement uses TRBV14 and TRBJ1-1, with D unresolved. Per the germline V gene, CDR1 is SGHDN and CDR2 is FVKESK. This CDR3 contains 14 residues. V was cut by 1 base and J by 4 bases, with 10 bases left in between. In nucleotides, the CDR3 is TGTGCCAGCAGCCAAGTTGCGCAACTCACTGAAGCTTTCTTT. Its protein is CASSQVAQLTEAFF.

The chain combines TRBV7-2 with TRBJ2-1, with TRBD2 as a possible D gene (6 bases). V was shortened by 4 bases and J by 9 bases, with 13 bases between the two germline ends. This CDR3 comprises 13 residues. CDR1 is SGHTA and CDR2 is FQGNSA in the germline V gene. This CDR3 reads CASSSAEAGEQFF. DNA of the CDR3: TGTGCCAGCAGCTCAGCCGAAGCGGGTGAGCAGTTCTTC.

The chain combines TRBV11-3 with TRBJ2-3; 8 bases are shared with TRBD2. Trimming cost V 1 base and J 2 bases; bases outside gene matches: 5. Germline V gene lookup returns CDR1 SGHNT and CDR2 YENEEA. The CDR3 contains 16 residues. CDR3: CASSLGDSGVTDTQYF. The CDR3 DNA is TGTGCCAGCAGCTTAGGTGATAGCGGGGTCACAGATACGCAGTATTTT.

CDR3 amino acids: CASSPDRFRDSNSPLHF. The CDR3, as DNA: TGTGCCAGTAGTCCCGACCGTTTTCGGGACAGTAATTCACCCCTCCACTTT. The chain carries TRBV19 and TRBJ1-6; 7 nucleotides align to TRBD1. The CDR3 runs to 17 residues. Germline lookup yields CDR1 LNHDA and CDR2 SQIVND (reference sequence). V gave up 5 bases and J gave up 6 bases; unmatched junction bases: 13.

The gene calls are TRBV7-2 and TRBJ2-7; 10 bases map to TRBD2. CDR3 length: 17 residues. V dropped 1 base and J dropped 6; count of bases not matched to a gene: 12. Per the germline V gene, CDR1 is SGHTA and CDR2 is FQGNSA. CDR3 nucleotides: TGTGCCAGCAGCTTAGGAGATAGCGGGGGGCCCCAGGGCGAGCAGTACTTC. Its translation is CASSLGDSGGPQGEQYF.

With respect to this clone: This sample includes further DNA sequences coding for the same CDR3. The chain employs TRBV5-1 and TRBJ1-2, with 7 bases lining up with TRBD1. The junction had 3 bases not matched to a gene; V was cut back by 0 bases and J by 4 bases. There are 14 residues in the CDR3. CDR1 and CDR2 from the germline V gene are SGHRS and YFSETQ. The CDR3 protein is CASSLDRGAYGYTF. CDR3 DNA: TGCGCCAGCAGCTTGGACAGGGGAGCCTATGGCTACACCTTC. Supplemented by reference TRBV5-1 and TRBJ1-2, the full variable domain reads KAGVTQTPRYLIKTRGQQVTLSCSPISGHRSVSWYQQTPGQGLQFLFEYFSETQRNKGNFPGRFSGRQFSNSRSEMNVSTLELGDSALYLCASSLDRGAYGYTFGSGTRLTVV.

Details on this clone: At one boundary the junction diverges from the germline segment, which might be a read error. J is TRBJ2-3 and V is TRBV7-7; the D gene is possibly TRBD1 (6 bases). Germline CDR1 and CDR2: SSHAT and FNYEAQ (reference sequence). CDR3 size: 14 residues. The CDR3 is CASSLEGDPDTQYF. CDR3 sequence (DNA): TGTGCTAGCAGCTTAGAGGGGGACCCAGATACGCAGTATTTT.

The chain employs TRBV9 and TRBJ2-7; a weak D match, TRBD1 (8 bases). The CDR3 contains 15 residues. CDR1 and CDR2 (germline): SGDLS, YYNGEE. V lost 3 bases and J lost 6, with 19 bases in between. The CDR3 loop is CASSEGGTGGFEQYF. CDR3 nucleotides: TGTGCCAGCAGCGAGGGGGGGACAGGTGGATTCGAGCAGTACTTC.

This sequence joins TRBV9 and TRBJ2-7; D may be TRBD2 (6 bases). Germline V gene data show CDR1 as SGDLS and CDR2 as YYNGEE. V dropped 0 bases and J dropped 0 bases, with 10 bases sitting between them. The CDR3 contains 15 residues. This CDR3 is CASSVGPAGSYEQYF. CDR3 bases: TGTGCCAGCAGCGTAGGCCCAGCGGGCTCCTACGAGCAGTACTTC.

This clone was seen once. The chain uses TRBV7-8 and TRBJ2-1; TRBD2 matches 10 bases. The CDR3 extends over 17 amino acids. CDR1 is SGHVS, CDR2 FQNEAQ, per germline. With V trimmed by 1 base and J by 4 bases, 7 bases remained unmatched. CDR3 DNA sequence: TGTGCCAGCAGCTTAGATGAGCGGGGGGGCAAATACAATGAGCAGTTCTTC. Amino acid sequence: CASSLDERGGKYNEQFF.

The chain couples TRBV7-9 to TRBJ2-7; possible D gene TRBD1, 6 bases. Trimming took off 3 bases at V and 3 bases at J, with 9 bases between the two ends. This CDR3 has 13 amino acids. Germline V gives CDR1 SEHNR, CDR2 FQNEAQ (reference sequence). The CDR3 spells CASSFQGIYEQYF. The CDR3 DNA follows: TGTGCCAGCAGCTTTCAGGGGATCTACGAGCAGTACTTC.

V and J are TRBV12-3 or TRBV12-4 and TRBJ1-5; possibly TRBD1 for D (5 bases). The CDR3 sequence is 13 residues long. The V and J ends lost 3 bases and 6 bases respectively, with 9 bases between them. For the CDR3, the DNA is TGTGCCAGCAGTTTTCAGGGCACTCAGCCCCAGCATTTT. It translates to CASSFQGTQPQHF.

The rearrangement joins TRBV18 to TRBJ2-7; TRBD1 matches at 7 bases. The CDR3 runs 17 residues. CDR1 and CDR2 from the germline V gene are KGHSH and LQKENI. The trim removed 3 bases at V and 3 bases at J, leaving 14 bases unmatched. The CDR3 nucleotides are TGTGCCAGCTCACCTCTGACAGGGTCCGGGGTCAACTACGAGCAGTACTTC. Amino acid sequence: CASSPLTGSGVNYEQYF.

The gene calls are TRBV3-1 (or the pseudogene TRBV3-2) and TRBJ1-1; 10 nucleotides agree with TRBD1. This CDR3 comprises 13 residues. Trimming at V came to 4 bases and at J to 6 bases, leaving 2 bases not matched to a gene. Germline assignment: CDR1 LGHDT and CDR2 YNNKEL (reference sequence). The CDR3 sequence is CASSRDRGAEAFF. Written as DNA, the CDR3 is TGTGCCAGCAGCCGGGACAGGGGCGCTGAAGCTTTCTTT.

The V call is TRBV13, the J call TRBJ1-2, with 9 bases matching TRBD1. There are 15 residues in the CDR3. CDR1 is PRHDT and CDR2 is FYEKMQ in the germline V gene (reference sequence). With 2 bases clipped from V and 3 bases from J, the junction kept 4 bases outside the gene matches. The CDR3 sequence is CASSLRGQGDYGYTF. CDR3 DNA: TGTGCCAGCAGCTTAAGGGGACAGGGAGACTATGGCTACACCTTC.

This chain joins TRBV3-1 (or the pseudogene TRBV3-2) and TRBJ1-1; unclear D gene. The V and J ends lost 5 bases and 4 bases respectively, with 11 bases between them. The germline V gene encodes CDR1 LGHDT and CDR2 YNNKEL (reference sequence). The CDR3 is 13 amino acids. CDR3 loop: CASSTMGSTEAFF. CDR3 nucleotides: TGTGCCAGCAGCACCATGGGGAGCACTGAAGCTTTCTTT.

The rearrangement links TRBV9 to TRBJ1-2; the D gene is possibly TRBD1 (6 bases). The germline V gene encodes CDR1 SGDLS and CDR2 YYNGEE. CDR3 size: 13 residues. Trimming cost V 4 bases and J 0 bases, with 7 bases left between them. CDR3 sequence reads: CASSRDTNYGYTF. The CDR3 bases are TGTGCCAGCAGCAGGGACACTAACTATGGCTACACCTTC.

This clone was observed once. V is TRBV29-1 and J is TRBJ2-7; D is uncertain. The CDR3 consists of 12 residues. Trimming shortened V by 6 bases and J by 2 bases, and 11 bases separated the two germline ends. Germline assignment: CDR1 SQVTM and CDR2 ANQGSEA. CDR3 DNA: TGCAGCGTCGTTGGAGACGCCTACGAGCAGTACTTC. Its protein is CSVVGDAYEQYF.

The chain has TRBV24-1 and TRBJ2-1; TRBD1 matches at 9 bases. There are 15 residues in the CDR3. From germline, CDR1 is KGHDR and CDR2 SFDVKD. The ends lost 4 bases at V and 5 bases at J; junction bases unmatched: 5. CDR3: CATSDPGQGNNEQFF. In nucleotides, the CDR3 is TGTGCCACCAGTGACCCCGGACAGGGGAACAATGAGCAGTTCTTC.

The rearrangement uses TRBV18 and TRBJ2-5, with no clear D. This CDR3 is built from 13 residues. V was clipped by 3 bases and J by 3 bases, with 8 bases between them. Germline lookup yields CDR1 KGHSH and CDR2 LQKENI. Here the CDR3 DNA reads TGTGCCAGCTCACCCTACCAAGAAGAGACCCAGTACTTC. This sequence encodes CASSPYQEETQYF.